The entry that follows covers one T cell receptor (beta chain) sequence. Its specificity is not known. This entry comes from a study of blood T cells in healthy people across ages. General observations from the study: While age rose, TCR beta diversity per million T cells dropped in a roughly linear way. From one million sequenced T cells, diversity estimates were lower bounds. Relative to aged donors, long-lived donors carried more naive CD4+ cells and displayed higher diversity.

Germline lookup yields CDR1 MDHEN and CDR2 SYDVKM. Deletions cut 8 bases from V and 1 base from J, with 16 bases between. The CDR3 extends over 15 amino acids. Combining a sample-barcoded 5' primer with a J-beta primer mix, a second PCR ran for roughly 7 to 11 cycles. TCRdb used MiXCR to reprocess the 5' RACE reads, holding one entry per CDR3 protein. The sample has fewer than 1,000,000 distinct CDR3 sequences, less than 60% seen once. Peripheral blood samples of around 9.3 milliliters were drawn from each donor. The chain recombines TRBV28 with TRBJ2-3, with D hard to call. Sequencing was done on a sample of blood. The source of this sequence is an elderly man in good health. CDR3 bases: TGTGCCAGCCGGGCCGCAGCTGCGGGCACAGATACGCAGTATTTT. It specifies CASRAAAAGTDTQYF.